A selection of T cell receptor beta chains follows, all from one sample in a study of cytotoxic CD8 clonotypes in ibrutinib-treated CLL. Profiling relied on immunoSEQ multiplex PCR, and the TCRdb table lists in-frame clones only, not all of them. This table holds about 200,000 clones, over 60% found once. The sequencing used PBMCs, collected after 24 months of ibrutinib treatment. Receptors were obtained from a human donor with chronic lymphocytic leukemia. CDR3s include the opening cysteine and the closing phenylalanine or tryptophan. A D gene is named only where the DNA matches it firmly. For some rows the clone size is stated as once, few or many, or as a class when expanded; others skip it.

clone_size	v_call	j_call	d_call	cdr3_nt	cdr3_aa
few	TRBV7-2	TRBJ2-2	.	TGTGCCAGCAGCTCCATTACGGGACTGAACACCGGGGAGCTGTTTTTT	CASSSITGLNTGELFF
.	TRBV19	TRBJ2-7	.	TGTGCCAGTAGTCTTTACAGCGCTCGCGGGTACGAGCAGTACTTC	CASSLYSARGYEQYF
.	TRBV27	TRBJ2-7	.	TGTGCCAGCAGTATCTTCTATAGCGGTCCCTACGAGCAGTACTTC	CASSIFYSGPYEQYF
.	TRBV20-1	TRBJ2-1	TRBD2	TGCAGTGCCCCGGGGGGGAATGAGCAGTTCTTC	CSAPGGNEQFF
.	TRBV27	TRBJ2-1	TRBD2	TGTGCCAGCAGTTTGTTAGCGGGACTCCGCGATGAGCAGTTCTTC	CASSLLAGLRDEQFF
.	TRBV5-4	TRBJ2-7	.	TGTGCCAGCAGCTTGCTTAGTTGGAGTGGGGCCTACGAGCAGTACTTC	CASSLLSWSGAYEQYF
few	TRBV7-2	TRBJ2-7	.	TGTGCCAGCAGCTTACACGGGACCTACGAGCAGTACTTC	CASSLHGTYEQYF
.	TRBV30	TRBJ2-7	.	TGTGCCTGGATGGGGGACAAGTATGGTTACGAGCAGTACTTC	CAWMGDKYGYEQYF
.	TRBV4-1	TRBJ1-5	.	TGCGCCAGCAGCCAAGAGGGGGCAGGACAGCCCCAGCATTTT	CASSQEGAGQPQHF
.	TRBV11-2	TRBJ1-4	.	TGTGCCAGCAGCCCCCCAAGGGGGGCCTTGGGACTGTTTTTT	CASSPPRGALGLFF
few	TRBV5-6	TRBJ1-2	.	TGTGCCAGCATCATTCACCCCCGGGCGGATGGCTACACCTTC	CASIIHPRADGYTF
once	TRBV15	TRBJ2-3	TRBD1	TGTGCCACCAGCAGAGCCGGACAGGGGGTTAGCACAGATACGCAGTATTTT	CATSRAGQGVSTDTQYF
once	TRBV28	TRBJ2-7	.	TGTGCCAGCAGTTTGTGGGGAGGCGAGCAGTACTTC	CASSLWGGEQYF
few	TRBV30	TRBJ2-2	.	TGTGCCTGGAACCGGGGTGGTAGCGGACCAACCGGGGAGCTGTTTTTT	CAWNRGGSGPTGELFF
once	TRBV30	TRBJ2-7	TRBD1	TGTGCCTGGAGTGTACGAGGGGCAGGGGGCGAGCAGTACTTC	CAWSVRGAGGEQYF
.	TRBV7-9	TRBJ2-7	TRBD2	TGTGCCAGCAGCTTTACTAGCGAGCCCTACGAGCAGTACTTC	CASSFTSEPYEQYF
.	TRBV5-1	TRBJ2-5	TRBD1	TGCGCCAGCAGCTTGGCGACGGGACAGGCCCAAGAGACCCAGTACTTC	CASSLATGQAQETQYF
once	TRBV10-3	TRBJ2-7	.	TGTGCCATCAGGGAGGGACGGTACTCCTACGAGCAGTACTTC	CAIREGRYSYEQYF
.	TRBV19	TRBJ2-4	.	TGTGCCAGTAGTGGGAACCGAGCCAAAAACATTCAGTACTTC	CASSGNRAKNIQYF
.	TRBV15	TRBJ2-7	.	TGTGCCACCAGCAGTCCCGATCGGGAGAGCTCTTACGAGCAGTACTTC	CATSSPDRESSYEQYF
.	TRBV7-9	TRBJ2-5	TRBD2	TGTGCCAGCAGCGCCCCGGGACTAGCGGGCCAAGAGACCCAGTACTTC	CASSAPGLAGQETQYF
.	TRBV2	TRBJ2-7	.	TGTGCCAGCACCGAGGGGGACCTCGTACTTTACGAGCAGTACTTC	CASTEGDLVLYEQYF
.	TRBV6-1	TRBJ2-7	TRBD2	TGTGCCAGCAATGGCAGAACCCCGACTAGCGGCGAGCAGTACTTC	CASNGRTPTSGEQYF
.	TRBV28	TRBJ1-4	.	TGTGCCAGCAGTTTTGAGAGTGTAAAACTGTTTTTT	CASSFESVKLFF
.	TRBV30	TRBJ2-1	TRBD2	TGTGCCTGGAGTGTACTACCTAGCGGCTATTACAATGAGCAGTTCTTC	CAWSVLPSGYYNEQFF
.	TRBV6-5	TRBJ2-5	.	TGTGCCAGCAGTTACCAGCGGAACCAAGAGACCCAGTACTTC	CASSYQRNQETQYF
.	TRBV6-4	TRBJ2-1	TRBD2	TGTGCCAGCAGTGAATTAGCGGGAGGGGTTAATGAGCAGTTCTTC	CASSELAGGVNEQFF
.	TRBV4-3	TRBJ2-4	.	TGCGCCAGCAGCCAAGATTGGGGGCGTCAAGTCAAAAACATTCAGTACTTC	CASSQDWGRQVKNIQYF
few	TRBV4-2	TRBJ2-7	.	TGTGCCAGCAGCCAAGACCGGGACCCTTCCTACGAGCAGTACTTC	CASSQDRDPSYEQYF